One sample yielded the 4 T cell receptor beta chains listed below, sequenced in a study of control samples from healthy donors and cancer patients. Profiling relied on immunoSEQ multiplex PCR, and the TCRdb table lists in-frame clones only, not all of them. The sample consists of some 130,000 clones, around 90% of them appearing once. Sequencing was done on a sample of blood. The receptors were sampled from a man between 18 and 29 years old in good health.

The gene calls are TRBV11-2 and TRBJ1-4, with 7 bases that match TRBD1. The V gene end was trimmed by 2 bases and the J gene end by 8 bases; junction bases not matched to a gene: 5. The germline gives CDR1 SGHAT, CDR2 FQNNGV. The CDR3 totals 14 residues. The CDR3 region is CASSLWQGVEKLFF. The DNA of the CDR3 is TGTGCCAGCAGCTTATGGCAGGGGGTAGAAAAACTGTTTTTT.

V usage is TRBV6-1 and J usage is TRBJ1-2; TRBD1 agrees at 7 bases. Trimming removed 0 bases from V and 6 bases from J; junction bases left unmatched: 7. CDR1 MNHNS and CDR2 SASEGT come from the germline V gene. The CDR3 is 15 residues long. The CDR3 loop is CASSEARGGGNGYTF. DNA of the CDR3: TGTGCCAGCAGTGAAGCCAGAGGGGGCGGTAATGGCTACACCTTC.

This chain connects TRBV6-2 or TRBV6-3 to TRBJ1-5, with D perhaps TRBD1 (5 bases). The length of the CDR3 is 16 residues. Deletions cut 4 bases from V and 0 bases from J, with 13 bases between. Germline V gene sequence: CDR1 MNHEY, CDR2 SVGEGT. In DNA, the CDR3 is TGTGCCAGCAGTTCGCGGGGGTGGTATAGCAATCAGCCCCAGCATTTT. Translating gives CASSSRGWYSNQPQHF.

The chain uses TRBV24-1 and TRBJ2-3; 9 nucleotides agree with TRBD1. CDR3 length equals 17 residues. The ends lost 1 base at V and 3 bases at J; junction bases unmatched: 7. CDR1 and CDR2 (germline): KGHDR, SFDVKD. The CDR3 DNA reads TGTGCCACCAGTGATTTTAAGGACAGGGGTGGTACAGATACGCAGTATTTT. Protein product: CATSDFKDRGGTDTQYF.